These 23 T cell receptor beta chains came from one sample sequenced in a study of neoadjuvant anti-PD-1 for oral cavity cancer. The time point here: after neoadjuvant nivolumab, at surgical resection. Using immunoSEQ multiplex PCR, the repertoire was profiled, and TCRdb retains in-frame clones only, with some absent. Of around 68,000 clones listed, approximately 87% are singletons. The sequences come from PBMCs, collected after nivolumab (anti-PD-1) treatment. Every receptor here comes from a person aged 35 to 85 with oral cavity squamous cell carcinoma.

The V and J genes are TRBV7-9 and TRBJ2-1; the D is unclear. The CDR3 is made up of 13 amino acids. V shed 3 bases and J shed 4 bases, with 7 bases lying between them. CDR1 and CDR2 from the germline V gene are SEHNR and FQNEAQ (reference sequence). The CDR3, as DNA: TGTGCCAGCAGCTTCAGTTCTTACAATGAGCAGTTCTTC. It codes for CASSFSSYNEQFF.

This chain links TRBV9 with TRBJ2-1; 7 bases are shared with TRBD2. In germline, CDR1 is SGDLS, CDR2 YYNGEE. The CDR3 sequence is 16 residues long. Unmatched junction bases numbered 9, after V lost 0 bases and J lost 6 bases. The CDR3 coding sequence is TGTGCCAGCAGCGTAGCAGGGCGGGGGAAGATCAATGAGCAGTTCTTC. It specifies CASSVAGRGKINEQFF.

This sequence joins TRBV11-2 and TRBJ2-3; D unresolved. Germline CDR1 reads SGHAT; CDR2 reads FQNNGV. V shed 5 bases and J shed 1 base, with 7 bases lying between them. There are 13 residues in the CDR3. The CDR3 sequence: CASSLGRTDTQYF. CDR3 DNA: TGTGCCAGCAGCCTGGGCCGCACAGATACGCAGTATTTT.

This chain uses TRBV9 with TRBJ2-2; TRBD2 aligns across 12 bases. Germline CDR1 and CDR2: SGDLS and YYNGEE. There are 18 residues in the CDR3. V lost 0 bases and J lost 4; bases outside the gene matches: 7. The CDR3 nucleotides are TGTGCCAGCAGCGTAGCTTGGCTAGCGGGAGGGTCCACCGGGGAGCTGTTTTTT. Translation: CASSVAWLAGGSTGELFF.

The chain couples TRBV19 to TRBJ1-6, with D possibly TRBD1 on 6 matching bases. CDR3 size: 14 residues. Germline CDR1 and CDR2: LNHDA and SQIVND (reference sequence). Trimming cost V 6 bases and J 6 bases, with 12 bases left between them. The CDR3 bases are TGTGCCAGTAGCAACGGGGGCTCTAATTCACCCCTCCACTTT. Encoded protein: CASSNGGSNSPLHF.

J is TRBJ1-2 and V is TRBV10-3; the D gene is possibly TRBD1 (6 bases). The germline CDR1 and CDR2 sequences are ENHRY and SYGVKD. The CDR3 consists of 14 residues. Trimming stripped 3 bases from V and 4 bases from J, with 12 bases between. DNA for the CDR3: TGTGCCATCAGTGACTTACAGGGTAGCTATGGCTACACCTTC. It is translated as CAISDLQGSYGYTF.

This clone was seen just once. CDR3 loop: CAISELQLTSTDTQYF. The CDR3 nucleotides read TGTGCCATCAGTGAGCTACAACTTACTAGCACAGATACGCAGTATTTT. J is TRBJ2-3 and V is TRBV10-3; no reliable D call. There are 16 residues in the CDR3. V was clipped by 2 bases and J by 0 bases, with 12 bases between them. CDR1 and CDR2 (germline): ENHRY, SYGVKD.

The chain recombines TRBV2 with TRBJ1-6; the match to TRBD1 covers 9 bases. The V segment lost 7 bases and the J segment 0 bases; nucleotides outside the gene matches: 4. Germline CDR1 SNHLY, CDR2 FYNNEI. CDR3 length: 16 residues. The CDR3 bases are TGTGCCAGCATTCTGACAGGGGGCTCCTATAATTCACCCCTCCACTTT. Its translation: CASILTGGSYNSPLHF.

Here the CDR3 reads CASSRSVGAPHGYTF. The CDR3, as DNA: TGTGCCAGCAGCCGGTCCGTGGGGGCCCCCCATGGCTACACCTTC. This chain links TRBV6-5 with TRBJ1-2; D perhaps matches TRBD1 (6 bases). This CDR3 is 15 amino acids long. V was pared by 6 bases and J by 6 bases, with 20 bases between. The germline V gene encodes CDR1 MNHEY and CDR2 SVGAGI.

The chain is built from TRBV7-9 and TRBJ2-1; D is possibly TRBD2 (5 bases). CDR1 is SEHNR and CDR2 is FQNEAQ in the germline V gene (reference sequence). Trimming took 0 bases from V and 7 from J, leaving 7 bases between them. CDR3 length equals 13 residues. CDR3 protein: CASSLAGRNEQFF. CDR3 nucleotide sequence: TGTGCCAGCAGCTTAGCGGGGAGAAATGAGCAGTTCTTC.

This chain connects TRBV6-4 to TRBJ2-2, with D possibly matching TRBD1 (6 bases). The CDR3 is made up of 15 amino acids. With 6 bases removed from V and 1 base from J, the gap between germline ends came to 12 bases. Germline V gene sequence: CDR1 MRHNA, CDR2 SNTAGT. The CDR3 is CASSLTGENTGELFF. The DNA for the CDR3 is TGTGCCAGCAGCCTGACAGGAGAGAACACCGGGGAGCTGTTTTTT.

V and J are TRBV2 and TRBJ1-1; perhaps TRBD1 as D (5 bases). CDR1 and CDR2 (germline): SNHLY, FYNNEI. This CDR3 spans 16 amino acids. V was shortened by 7 bases and J by 1 base, with 19 bases between the two germline ends. The CDR3 protein is CASMRDAGLRNTEAFF. The CDR3 nucleotides read TGTGCCAGCATGCGGGACGCCGGGCTGAGGAACACTGAAGCTTTCTTT.

This chain links TRBV30 with TRBJ1-1, with D unresolved. Germline values: CDR1 GTSNPN, CDR2 SVGIG (reference sequence). The CDR3 loop spans 15 amino acids. The V and J ends lost 4 bases and 6 bases respectively, with 21 bases between them. The CDR3, as DNA: TGTGCCTGGACGGACTACCTCCGAATTAGGGCTGAAGCTTTCTTT. Its translation is CAWTDYLRIRAEAFF.

V is TRBV11-1 and J is TRBJ2-7; D is ambiguous. CDR3 size: 13 residues. CDR1 is SGHAT and CDR2 is FQDESV in the germline V gene (reference sequence). Trimming left V 1 base short and J 4 bases short, with 8 bases between. This CDR3 is CASSLGTVYEQYF. The CDR3 bases are TGTGCCAGCAGCTTAGGGACGGTGTACGAGCAGTACTTC.

V usage is TRBV7-7 and J usage is TRBJ2-2; D gene uncertain. The length of the CDR3 is 13 residues. Trimming pared 3 bases from V and 4 bases from J, leaving 6 bases between. In germline, CDR1 is SSHAT, CDR2 FNYEAQ (reference sequence). CDR3 amino acids: CASSFRLTGELFF. DNA of the CDR3: TGTGCCAGCAGCTTCCGGCTCACCGGGGAGCTGTTTTTT.

The table lists this clone with a count of one. This sequence joins TRBV7-9 and TRBJ1-4; a weak D match, TRBD1 (5 bases). Trimming cost V 4 bases and J 2 bases, with 11 bases left between them. The CDR3 length is 15 residues. CDR1 SEHNR and CDR2 FQNEAQ come from the germline V gene (reference sequence). CDR3 loop: CASSYTGITNEKLFF. The CDR3 bases are TGTGCCAGCAGCTATACAGGAATTACTAATGAAAAACTGTTTTTT.

The chain joins TRBV27 to TRBJ1-1; D is perhaps TRBD1 (5 bases). V lost 6 bases and J 4 bases, leaving 21 bases between the germline ends. This CDR3 is built from 16 residues. The germline gives CDR1 MNHEY, CDR2 SMNVEV (reference sequence). The DNA of the CDR3 is TGTGCCAGCAGCGTCACCCGGGGCCCGGGGGGCACTGAAGCTTTCTTT. It yields the protein CASSVTRGPGGTEAFF.

The CDR3 loop is CASSPDSSNTGELFF. In DNA form, the CDR3 reads TGTGCCAGCAGCCCGGACAGTTCGAACACCGGGGAGCTGTTTTTT. The chain carries TRBV7-3 and TRBJ2-2; D may be TRBD1 (6 bases). Trimming removed 5 bases at V and 0 bases at J, with 10 bases between. Germline lookup yields CDR1 SGHTA and CDR2 FQGTGA. CDR3 length: 15 residues.

The genes are TRBV13 and TRBJ2-7; D could derive from TRBD1 or TRBD2 (5 bases each). The CDR3 contains 16 residues. Germline CDR1 and CDR2: PRHDT and FYEKMQ (reference sequence). V was shortened by 4 bases and J by 1 base, with 17 bases between the two germline ends. CDR3 region: CASSSPERGESYEQYF. The CDR3 nucleotides are TGTGCCAGCAGCTCCCCCGAGCGAGGGGAATCCTACGAGCAGTACTTC.

The V gene is TRBV7-8, the J gene TRBJ1-1; TRBD1 aligns across 7 bases. Looked up from germline, CDR1 is SGHVS and CDR2 is FQNEAQ. V dropped 3 bases and J dropped 4; count of bases not matched to a gene: 5. The CDR3 extends over 14 amino acids. In nucleotides, the CDR3 is TGTGCCAGCAGCTTTAACAGGGGTGGCACTGAAGCTTTCTTT. This encodes CASSFNRGGTEAFF.

The genes are TRBV4-2 and TRBJ1-2; D might be TRBD1 (6 bases). Trimming cost V 4 bases and J 0 bases, with 15 bases left between them. Germline-derived CDR1 and CDR2 are LGHNA and YNFKEQ. The CDR3 loop spans 16 amino acids. CDR3 DNA sequence: TGTGCCAGCAGCCCCCCAGGGGCCTCACCTAACTATGGCTACACCTTC. Translated, it gives CASSPPGASPNYGYTF.

This chain's CDR3 is CASSLSTGEHGYTF. The CDR3 DNA sequence: TGTGCCAGCAGTTTGTCGACAGGGGAGCATGGCTACACCTTC. V and J are TRBV27 and TRBJ1-2; 8 bases map to TRBD1. Germline CDR1 and CDR2: MNHEY and SMNVEV (reference sequence). J gave up 6 bases and V 3 bases, and 6 bases lay outside the gene matches. This CDR3 comprises 14 residues.

The chain combines TRBV30 with TRBJ2-2; D remains unclear. Germline CDR1 reads GTSNPN; CDR2 reads SVGIG (reference sequence). V dropped 4 bases and J dropped 1 base, with 13 bases sitting between them. The CDR3 length is 15 residues. CDR3 bases: TGTGCCTGGAAACTGGACGTATTGAACACCGGGGAGCTGTTTTTT. It translates to CAWKLDVLNTGELFF.